The TCR beta chain under discussion was sequenced for a study of T cell changes during pregnancy in multiple sclerosis. The data were produced by immunoSEQ multiplex PCR, yet TCRdb's version contains in-frame clones alone and is incomplete. The sample records some 30,000 clones, 90% being singletons. The V gene end was trimmed by 5 bases and the J gene end by 3 bases; junction bases not matched to a gene: 5. CDR1 and CDR2 from the germline V gene are SGDLS and YYNGEE. CDR3 size: 14 residues. V usage is TRBV9 and J usage is TRBJ1-1, with 9 positions matching TRBD1. The sequence came from a female donor with multiple sclerosis, enrolled in a pregnancy study. Sequencing used CD8+ T cells from peripheral blood mononuclear cells, obtained in the second trimester of pregnancy. The CDR3 sequence: CASRARTGDTEAFF. CDR3 DNA sequence: TGTGCCAGCAGGGCAAGGACAGGGGACACTGAAGCTTTCTTT.